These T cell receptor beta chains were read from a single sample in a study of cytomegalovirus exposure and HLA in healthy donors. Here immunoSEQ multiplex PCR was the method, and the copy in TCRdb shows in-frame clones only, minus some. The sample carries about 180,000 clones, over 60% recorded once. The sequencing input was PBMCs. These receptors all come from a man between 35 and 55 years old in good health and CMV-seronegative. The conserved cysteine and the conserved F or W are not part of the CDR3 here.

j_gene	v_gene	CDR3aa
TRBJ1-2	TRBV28	ASSSTGTGVYGYT
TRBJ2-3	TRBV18	ASSGGSTQY
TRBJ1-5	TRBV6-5	ASSYLAGSNQPQH
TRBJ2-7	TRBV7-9	ASSLRETYEQY
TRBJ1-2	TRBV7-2	ASSLGQGAGYT
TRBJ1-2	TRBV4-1	ASSQEVSGAGGYT
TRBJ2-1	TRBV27	ASARSGTGNRNEQF
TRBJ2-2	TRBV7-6	ASSRGTVGELF
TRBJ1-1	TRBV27	ASKGGSRTTEAF
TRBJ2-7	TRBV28	ASSLSLAGYYEQY
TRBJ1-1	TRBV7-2	ASSSIDREAF
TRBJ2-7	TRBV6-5	ASSIYRDYEQY
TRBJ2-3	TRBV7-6	ASSLLGLADTQY
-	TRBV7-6	ASSPGSGTYEQY
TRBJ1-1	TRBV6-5	ASSGRTGANTEAF
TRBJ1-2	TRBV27	ASSLSSRGGYT
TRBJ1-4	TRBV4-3	ASSQGSPRGLF
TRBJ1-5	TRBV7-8	ASSLRGPDNQPQH
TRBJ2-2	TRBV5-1	ASSPPHLAGPNTGELF
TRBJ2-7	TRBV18	ASSRDRDSYEQY
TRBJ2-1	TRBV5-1	ASSAGGTSGGLTYNEQF
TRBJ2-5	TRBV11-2	ASSSGLAGPETQY
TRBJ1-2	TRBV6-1	ASSETGDGYT
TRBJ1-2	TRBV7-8	ASSFQGYGYT
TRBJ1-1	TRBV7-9	ASSFPGKTTEAF
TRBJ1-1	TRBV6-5	ASSYSGRVDTEAF
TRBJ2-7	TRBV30	AWSTGQGPYEQY
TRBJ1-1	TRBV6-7	ASWGGEGEAF
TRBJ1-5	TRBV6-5	ASSYGDRAPQPQH
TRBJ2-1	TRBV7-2	ASSLSGTGFPNEQF
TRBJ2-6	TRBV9	ASSAEGDRPLSGANVLT
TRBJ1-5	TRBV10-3	AIGTEYSNQPQH
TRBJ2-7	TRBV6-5	ASSSQTSWSSYEQY
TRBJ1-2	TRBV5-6	ASSLRSSYGYT
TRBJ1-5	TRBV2	ASSDRQINQPQH
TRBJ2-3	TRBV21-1	ASSRQFTQY
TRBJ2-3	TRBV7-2	ASSWQGADTQY
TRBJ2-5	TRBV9	ASSVRGTQETQY
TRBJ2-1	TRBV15	ATSSRRVRNEQF
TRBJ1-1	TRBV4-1	ASSQDGQGGTEAF
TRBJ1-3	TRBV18	ASSLVVGGQTPSGNTIY
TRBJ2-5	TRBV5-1	ASSLASGGQETQY
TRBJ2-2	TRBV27	ASSLFGSETRAGELF
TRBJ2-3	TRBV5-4	ASSLVGSGNPNREDTQY
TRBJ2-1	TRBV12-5	ASGSQENLPTEQF
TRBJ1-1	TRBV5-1	ASSLGSVGGTSEAF
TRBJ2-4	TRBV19	ASRLGLAGVNIQY
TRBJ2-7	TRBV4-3	ASSQLRTASYEQY
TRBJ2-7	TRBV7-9	ASSFGQVYEQY
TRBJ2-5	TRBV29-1	SVDSSGRWQETQY
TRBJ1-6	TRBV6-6	ASSLDRVGSPLH
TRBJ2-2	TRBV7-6	ATPRGMNTGELF
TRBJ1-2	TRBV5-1	ASSLTADYGYT
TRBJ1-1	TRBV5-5	ASGQRTVGGEAF
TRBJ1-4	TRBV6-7	ASSYRTGVYEKLF
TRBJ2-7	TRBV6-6	ASSLGQTFGEQY
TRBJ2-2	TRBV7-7	ASSPGQGNGELF
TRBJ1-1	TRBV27	ASSPLGGRNTEAF
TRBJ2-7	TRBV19	ASSIKLPYEQY
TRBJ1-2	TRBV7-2	ASSPQGVDGYT